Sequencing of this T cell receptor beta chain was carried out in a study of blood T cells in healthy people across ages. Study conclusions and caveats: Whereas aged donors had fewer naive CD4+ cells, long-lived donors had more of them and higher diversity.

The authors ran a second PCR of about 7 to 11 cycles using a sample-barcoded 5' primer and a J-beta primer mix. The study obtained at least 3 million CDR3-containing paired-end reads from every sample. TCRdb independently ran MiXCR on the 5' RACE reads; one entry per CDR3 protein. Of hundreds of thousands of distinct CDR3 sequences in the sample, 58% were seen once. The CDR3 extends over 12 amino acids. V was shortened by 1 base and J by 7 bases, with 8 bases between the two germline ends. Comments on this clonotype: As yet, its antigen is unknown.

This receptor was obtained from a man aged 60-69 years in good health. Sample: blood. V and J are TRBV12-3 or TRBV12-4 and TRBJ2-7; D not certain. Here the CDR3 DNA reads TGTGCCAGCAGTTTAGAGGGTAAGGAGCAGTACTTC. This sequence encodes CASSLEGKEQYF.